Listed below are T cell receptor beta chains from one sample, sequenced in a study of blood T cell repertoires in COVID-19. Repertoires were generated with immunoSEQ multiplex PCR, while TCRdb's copy carries only in-frame clones and drops some. This table holds 100,000 or so clones, 88% found once. Sequencing was done on a sample of peripheral blood. All receptors come from a woman in her sixties with acute or convalescent COVID-19. The CDR3 runs from the conserved cysteine through the conserved F or W. Fields, in order: D gene, CDR3 length, J gene, V gene, clone size, CDR3 protein, CDR3 DNA. A D gene is named only where the DNA matches it firmly. Not all rows give a size; the values are once, few, many and, for expanded clones, a class.

D gene: TRBD2; CDR3 length: 16; J gene: TRBJ2-1; V gene: TRBV5-8; clone size: -; CDR3 protein: CASSLARLAAYNEQFF; CDR3 DNA: TGTGCCAGCAGCTTGGCGAGACTAGCGGCCTACAATGAGCAGTTCTTC
D gene: TRBD1; CDR3 length: 15; J gene: TRBJ2-1; V gene: TRBV13; clone size: -; CDR3 protein: CASSLLDRVRNEQFF; CDR3 DNA: TGTGCCAGCAGCTTATTGGACAGGGTTCGGAATGAGCAGTTCTTC
D gene: -; CDR3 length: 14; J gene: TRBJ1-2; V gene: TRBV4-2; clone size: -; CDR3 protein: CASSQDRGWRGYTF; CDR3 DNA: TGTGCCAGCAGCCAAGATAGAGGGTGGCGTGGCTACACCTTC
D gene: TRBD2; CDR3 length: 14; J gene: TRBJ2-1; V gene: TRBV6-5; clone size: -; CDR3 protein: CASRMGGLPDEQFF; CDR3 DNA: TGTGCCAGCAGGATGGGGGGACTACCGGACGAGCAGTTCTTC
D gene: TRBD1; CDR3 length: 14; J gene: TRBJ1-5; V gene: TRBV7-8; clone size: -; CDR3 protein: CASSPDRGDQPQHF; CDR3 DNA: TGTGCCAGCAGCCCCGACAGGGGAGATCAGCCCCAGCATTTT
D gene: -; CDR3 length: 16; J gene: TRBJ2-1; V gene: TRBV6-1; clone size: -; CDR3 protein: CASSERGSPTYNEQFF; CDR3 DNA: TGTGCCAGCAGTGAACGGGGTAGCCCGACCTACAATGAGCAGTTCTTC
D gene: -; CDR3 length: 14; J gene: TRBJ2-2; V gene: TRBV11-1; clone size: once; CDR3 protein: CASSQGGRSGELFF; CDR3 DNA: TGTGCCAGCAGCCAAGGGGGTAGATCCGGGGAGCTGTTTTTT
D gene: TRBD1; CDR3 length: 13; J gene: TRBJ2-5; V gene: TRBV6-6; clone size: -; CDR3 protein: CASTPRGRETQYF; CDR3 DNA: TGTGCCAGCACCCCCAGGGGGCGGGAGACCCAGTACTTC
D gene: TRBD1; CDR3 length: 13; J gene: TRBJ1-2; V gene: TRBV11-2; clone size: -; CDR3 protein: CASSVGQGGGYTF; CDR3 DNA: TGTGCCAGCAGTGTGGGACAGGGGGGAGGCTACACCTTC
D gene: TRBD1; CDR3 length: 13; J gene: TRBJ1-2; V gene: TRBV12-3/TRBV12-4; clone size: once; CDR3 protein: CASRVTGSYGYTF; CDR3 DNA: TGTGCCAGCAGGGTGACAGGGTCCTATGGCTACACCTTC
D gene: TRBD1; CDR3 length: 17; J gene: TRBJ1-2; V gene: TRBV27; clone size: -; CDR3 protein: CASNAGQGRGNHYGYTF; CDR3 DNA: TGTGCCAGCAACGCCGGACAGGGTAGAGGAAATCACTATGGCTACACCTTC
D gene: TRBD2; CDR3 length: 14; J gene: TRBJ2-1; V gene: TRBV3-1/TRBV3-2; clone size: -; CDR3 protein: CASSPGLEINEQFF; CDR3 DNA: TGTGCCAGCAGCCCGGGACTAGAGATCAATGAGCAGTTCTTC
D gene: TRBD1; CDR3 length: 16; J gene: TRBJ2-2; V gene: TRBV11-3; clone size: -; CDR3 protein: CASSAGQGSNTGELFF; CDR3 DNA: TGTGCCAGCAGCGCCGGACAGGGATCGAACACCGGGGAGCTGTTTTTT
D gene: -; CDR3 length: 14; J gene: TRBJ2-1; V gene: TRBV30; clone size: -; CDR3 protein: CAWTRAPSVNEQFF; CDR3 DNA: TGTGCCTGGACCCGGGCCCCTAGCGTAAATGAGCAGTTCTTC
D gene: -; CDR3 length: 18; J gene: TRBJ2-1; V gene: TRBV28; clone size: -; CDR3 protein: CASSSYGRSPSSYNEQFF; CDR3 DNA: TGTGCCAGCAGTTCCTATGGGAGGTCCCCTAGCTCCTACAATGAGCAGTTCTTC
D gene: -; CDR3 length: 14; J gene: TRBJ2-1; V gene: TRBV7-9; clone size: -; CDR3 protein: CASSLAGGNNEQFF; CDR3 DNA: TGTGCCAGCAGCTTAGCGGGAGGTAACAATGAGCAGTTCTTC
D gene: -; CDR3 length: 14; J gene: TRBJ2-5; V gene: TRBV25-1; clone size: -; CDR3 protein: CASSESGGWETQYF; CDR3 DNA: TGTGCCAGCAGTGAATCCGGAGGGTGGGAGACCCAGTACTTC
D gene: -; CDR3 length: 15; J gene: TRBJ2-2; V gene: TRBV14; clone size: once; CDR3 protein: CASSQAGGASGELFF; CDR3 DNA: TGTGCCAGCAGCCAAGCTGGGGGGGCGAGCGGGGAGCTGTTTTTT
D gene: TRBD2; CDR3 length: 16; J gene: TRBJ2-4; V gene: TRBV4-2; clone size: -; CDR3 protein: CASSQDHGTSGNIQYF; CDR3 DNA: TGTGCCAGCAGCCAAGATCACGGGACTAGCGGCAACATTCAGTACTTC
D gene: TRBD1; CDR3 length: 17; J gene: TRBJ2-5; V gene: TRBV10-2; clone size: once; CDR3 protein: CASSRWSDRVWEETQYF; CDR3 DNA: TGCGCCAGCAGTCGATGGTCCGACAGGGTATGGGAAGAGACCCAGTACTTC
D gene: TRBD1; CDR3 length: 14; J gene: TRBJ1-2; V gene: TRBV2; clone size: -; CDR3 protein: CASNPTGGNYGYTF; CDR3 DNA: TGTGCCAGCAATCCCACAGGGGGCAACTATGGCTACACCTTC
D gene: -; CDR3 length: 16; J gene: TRBJ1-3; V gene: TRBV5-1; clone size: -; CDR3 protein: CASSLLGLRSGNTIYF; CDR3 DNA: TGCGCCAGCAGCTTGTTGGGACTGCGCTCTGGAAACACCATATATTTT
D gene: -; CDR3 length: 13; J gene: TRBJ2-7; V gene: TRBV28; clone size: -; CDR3 protein: CATNGQSAYEQYF; CDR3 DNA: TGTGCCACCAATGGACAGTCCGCCTACGAGCAGTACTTC
D gene: -; CDR3 length: 16; J gene: TRBJ2-1; V gene: TRBV5-4; clone size: -; CDR3 protein: CASSHRGGPSYNEQFF; CDR3 DNA: TGTGCCAGCAGCCACAGGGGGGGTCCATCCTACAATGAGCAGTTCTTC
D gene: TRBD2; CDR3 length: 17; J gene: TRBJ2-5; V gene: TRBV2; clone size: -; CDR3 protein: CASTSSILAGGGETQYF; CDR3 DNA: TGTGCCAGCACCTCGTCCATTTTAGCGGGAGGGGGGGAGACCCAGTACTTC
D gene: -; CDR3 length: 13; J gene: TRBJ2-7; V gene: TRBV4-2; clone size: -; CDR3 protein: CASSYSDSGEQYF; CDR3 DNA: TGTGCCAGCAGCTACTCGGACTCGGGCGAGCAGTACTTC
D gene: -; CDR3 length: 11; J gene: TRBJ1-2; V gene: TRBV6-5; clone size: -; CDR3 protein: CASEQGYGYTF; CDR3 DNA: TGTGCCAGCGAACAGGGCTATGGCTACACCTTC
D gene: TRBD2; CDR3 length: 17; J gene: TRBJ2-1; V gene: TRBV3-1/TRBV3-2; clone size: -; CDR3 protein: CASSQLPLGTRRGEQFF; CDR3 DNA: TGTGCCAGCAGCCAACTGCCTCTCGGGACTAGGAGGGGCGAGCAGTTCTTC
D gene: -; CDR3 length: 9; J gene: TRBJ1-2; V gene: TRBV19; clone size: -; CDR3 protein: CASISGYTF; CDR3 DNA: TGTGCCAGTATCTCTGGCTACACCTTC
D gene: TRBD1; CDR3 length: 15; J gene: TRBJ1-1; V gene: TRBV5-1; clone size: -; CDR3 protein: CASSLGTGDLREAFF; CDR3 DNA: TGCGCCAGCAGCTTGGGGACAGGGGATTTACGTGAAGCTTTCTTT
D gene: TRBD1; CDR3 length: 14; J gene: TRBJ2-2; V gene: TRBV24-1; clone size: -; CDR3 protein: CATRGTANTGELFF; CDR3 DNA: TGTGCCACCAGAGGGACAGCGAACACCGGGGAGCTGTTTTTT
D gene: -; CDR3 length: 14; J gene: TRBJ2-3; V gene: TRBV15; clone size: -; CDR3 protein: CATSPGLPTDTQYF; CDR3 DNA: TGTGCCACCAGCCCAGGACTGCCCACAGATACGCAGTATTTT
D gene: -; CDR3 length: 14; J gene: TRBJ2-2; V gene: TRBV5-1; clone size: -; CDR3 protein: CASSASGNTGELFF; CDR3 DNA: TGCGCCAGCAGCGCTTCAGGGAACACCGGGGAGCTGTTTTTT
D gene: -; CDR3 length: 14; J gene: TRBJ2-2; V gene: TRBV5-1; clone size: -; CDR3 protein: CASSLAGNTGELFF; CDR3 DNA: TGCGCCAGCAGCTTGGCAGGGAACACCGGGGAGCTGTTTTTT
D gene: -; CDR3 length: 13; J gene: TRBJ1-1; V gene: TRBV10-3; clone size: -; CDR3 protein: CATIRGASTEAFF; CDR3 DNA: TGTGCCACCATCCGGGGGGCATCCACTGAAGCTTTCTTT
D gene: -; CDR3 length: 18; J gene: TRBJ2-7; V gene: TRBV11-2; clone size: -; CDR3 protein: CASSFQLLWGDISYEQYF; CDR3 DNA: TGTGCCAGCAGTTTCCAGCTCCTATGGGGGGATATCAGTTACGAGCAGTACTTC
D gene: -; CDR3 length: 14; J gene: TRBJ1-1; V gene: TRBV5-4; clone size: -; CDR3 protein: CASRLQERNTEAFF; CDR3 DNA: TGTGCCAGCAGACTACAGGAGAGGAACACTGAAGCTTTCTTT
D gene: -; CDR3 length: 15; J gene: TRBJ2-7; V gene: TRBV5-4; clone size: once; CDR3 protein: CASSTRGAAPQREYF; CDR3 DNA: TGTGCCAGCAGCACCAGGGGGGCAGCTCCTCAACGGGAGTACTTC
D gene: TRBD2; CDR3 length: 14; J gene: TRBJ2-1; V gene: TRBV18; clone size: -; CDR3 protein: CASSPLAGGNEQFF; CDR3 DNA: TGTGCCAGCTCCCCCCTAGCGGGGGGTAATGAGCAGTTCTTC
D gene: -; CDR3 length: 11; J gene: TRBJ1-1; V gene: TRBV5-1; clone size: -; CDR3 protein: CASSSLAEAFF; CDR3 DNA: TGCGCCAGCAGCTCTCTAGCTGAAGCTTTCTTT
D gene: TRBD1; CDR3 length: 15; J gene: TRBJ2-3; V gene: TRBV28; clone size: -; CDR3 protein: CASSRGQGNPDTQYF; CDR3 DNA: TGTGCCAGCAGTCGGGGACAGGGTAATCCAGATACGCAGTATTTT
D gene: TRBD1; CDR3 length: 17; J gene: TRBJ1-1; V gene: TRBV19; clone size: -; CDR3 protein: CASSPLRGRGGNTEAFF; CDR3 DNA: TGTGCCAGTAGTCCACTCAGGGGGCGCGGGGGTAACACTGAAGCTTTCTTT
D gene: -; CDR3 length: 13; J gene: TRBJ1-1; V gene: TRBV5-1; clone size: -; CDR3 protein: CASSQSDSRGAFF; CDR3 DNA: TGCGCCAGCAGCCAGTCGGACAGTAGGGGGGCTTTCTTT
D gene: -; CDR3 length: 14; J gene: TRBJ2-3; V gene: TRBV5-1; clone size: -; CDR3 protein: CASSLVASTDTQYF; CDR3 DNA: TGCGCCAGCAGCTTGGTAGCTAGCACAGATACGCAGTATTTT
D gene: -; CDR3 length: 14; J gene: TRBJ1-2; V gene: TRBV19; clone size: -; CDR3 protein: CASSRQGVNYGYTF; CDR3 DNA: TGTGCCAGTAGTAGACAAGGCGTTAACTATGGCTACACCTTC
D gene: -; CDR3 length: 11; J gene: TRBJ2-1; V gene: TRBV5-1; clone size: -; CDR3 protein: CASSLYNEQFF; CDR3 DNA: TGCGCCAGCAGCCTATACAATGAGCAGTTCTTC
D gene: -; CDR3 length: 15; J gene: TRBJ1-2; V gene: TRBV27; clone size: -; CDR3 protein: CASSLSMGGNYGYTF; CDR3 DNA: TGTGCCAGCAGTTTATCGATGGGGGGTAACTATGGCTACACCTTC
D gene: -; CDR3 length: 15; J gene: TRBJ1-1; V gene: TRBV7-8; clone size: few; CDR3 protein: CASSSQRAVNTEAFF; CDR3 DNA: TGTGCCAGCAGCTCTCAGCGGGCTGTGAACACTGAAGCTTTCTTT
D gene: TRBD1; CDR3 length: 16; J gene: TRBJ2-5; V gene: TRBV30; clone size: once; CDR3 protein: CASSHRDRPYQETQYF; CDR3 DNA: TGTGCCTCCTCCCACCGGGACAGACCGTACCAAGAGACCCAGTACTTC
D gene: TRBD2; CDR3 length: 15; J gene: TRBJ2-1; V gene: TRBV4-2; clone size: -; CDR3 protein: CASSLGLAGVNEQFF; CDR3 DNA: TGTGCCAGCAGCCTAGGACTAGCGGGAGTCAATGAGCAGTTCTTC